These 10 T cell receptor beta chains originate from one sample sequenced in a study of blood T cells in healthy people across ages. With a J-beta primer mix and a sample-barcoded 5' primer, a second PCR ran about 6 to 11 cycles. TCRdb independently ran MiXCR on the 5' RACE reads; one entry per CDR3 protein. Among 790,000 or so distinct CDR3 sequences, about 56% were seen once, and the ten largest hold 25% to 30%. Sequencing was carried out using blood. The origin of the receptors is a middle-aged man in good health.

CDR3 region: CASSSSLTGYQETQYF. DNA for the CDR3: TGTGCCAGCAGTTCCTCCCTAACAGGGTACCAAGAGACCCAGTACTTC. This rearrangement joins TRBV28 to TRBJ2-5, with D tentatively TRBD1 (6 bases). This CDR3 is 16 amino acids long. From germline, CDR1 is MDHEN and CDR2 SYDVKM. Trimming removed 4 bases at V and 0 bases at J, with 15 bases between. The variable domain in full, completed from reference TRBV28 and TRBJ2-5, reads DVKVTQSSRYLVKRTGEKVFLECVQDMDHENMFWYRQDPGLGLRLIYFSYDVKMKEKGDIPEGYSVSREKKERFSLILESASTNQTSMYLCASSSSLTGYQETQYFGPGTRLLVL.

The rearrangement uses TRBV11-1 and TRBJ1-2, with D unresolved. Germline loops: CDR1 SGHAT, CDR2 FQDESV (reference sequence). V gave up 1 base and J gave up 4 bases, with 10 bases separating them. The CDR3 length is 14 residues. The chain's CDR3 is CASSLEPGTYGYTF. Here the CDR3 DNA reads TGTGCCAGCAGCTTAGAACCGGGCACCTATGGCTACACCTTC.

The V gene is TRBV7-9, the J gene TRBJ2-5, with 9 bases that match TRBD1. Germline CDR1 reads SEHNR; CDR2 reads FQNEAQ (reference sequence). This CDR3 has 15 residues. V lost 6 bases, J lost 5 bases, and 10 bases stayed unmatched. CDR3 DNA: TGTGCCAGCAGTCGACCGGGACAGGGTGGTGAGACCCAGTACTTC. Its translation: CASSRPGQGGETQYF. The full variable domain, rest sourced from reference TRBV7-9 and TRBJ2-5, is DTGVSQNPRHKITKRGQNVTFRCDPISEHNRLYWYRQTLGQGPEFLTYFQNEAQLEKSRLLSDRFSAERPKGSFSTLEIQRTEQGDSAMYLCASSRPGQGGETQYFGPGTRLLVL.

This clonotype occurred a few times. The gene calls are TRBV28 and TRBJ1-6, with D tentatively TRBD1 (6 bases). In germline, CDR1 is MDHEN, CDR2 SYDVKM. This CDR3 has 14 residues. V gave up 5 bases and J gave up 7 bases, with 12 bases separating them. The CDR3 is CASSVRGLNSPLHF. The CDR3 region has the DNA TGTGCCAGCAGTGTCAGGGGTCTCAATTCACCCCTCCACTTT.

V gene TRBV15 combines with J gene TRBJ2-6; D is unclear. V lost 1 base to trimming and J lost 0 bases, with 7 bases between them. This CDR3 is built from 16 residues. Germline CDR1 is LNHNV and CDR2 is YYDKDF (reference sequence). The CDR3 coding sequence is TGTGCCACCAGCAGAGTAGAACTCTCTGGGGCCAACGTCCTGACTTTC. Protein: CATSRVELSGANVLTF.

This chain connects TRBV6-1 to TRBJ2-7; D is possibly TRBD2 (6 bases). Germline lookup yields CDR1 MNHNS and CDR2 SASEGT. V was cut by 4 bases and J by 3 bases, with 10 bases left in between. This CDR3 comprises 13 residues. DNA of the CDR3: TGTGCCAGCAGTGGGGGACTCGTCTACGAGCAGTACTTC. Translating gives CASSGGLVYEQYF.

This chain connects TRBV20-1 to TRBJ2-5, with D uncertain. The CDR3 extends over 16 amino acids. V shed 5 bases and J shed 2 bases, with 21 bases lying between them. Germline lookup yields CDR1 DFQATT and CDR2 SNEGSKA (reference sequence). The CDR3 coding sequence is TGCAGTGCTGACACCCGGGTAGGCCCCCAACAAGAGACCCAGTACTTC. The encoded protein is CSADTRVGPQQETQYF.

There are a few counts of this clonotype. This chain connects TRBV3-1 to TRBJ2-7; 8 positions match TRBD1. The V and J ends lost 0 bases and 3 bases, in that order; junction bases with no gene match: 7. The CDR3 is 16 amino acids. Germline loops: CDR1 LGHDT, CDR2 YNNKEL (reference sequence). CDR3 loop: CASSQDSQGAIYEQYF. The CDR3 nucleotides are TGTGCCAGCAGCCAAGATTCCCAGGGGGCAATCTACGAGCAGTACTTC.

The CDR3 protein is CSASAGTGAVQPQHF. The CDR3 coding sequence is TGCAGTGCTAGTGCGGGGACAGGGGCCGTTCAGCCCCAGCATTTT. V and J are TRBV20-1 and TRBJ1-5; 10 nucleotides agree with TRBD1. This CDR3 is 15 amino acids long. Trimming at V came to 3 bases and at J to 6 bases, leaving 8 bases not matched to a gene. CDR1 DFQATT and CDR2 SNEGSKA come from the germline V gene (reference sequence).

The chain carries TRBV6-5 and TRBJ2-1; D may correspond to TRBD1 or TRBD2 (5 bases each). CDR3 length: 15 amino acids. Germline V gene sequence: CDR1 MNHEY, CDR2 SVGAGI. V was pared by 4 bases and J by 1 base, with 11 bases between. As DNA, the CDR3 is TGTGCCAGCAGTTTAGAGCGGACATCCTACAATGAGCAGTTCTTC. Its protein is CASSLERTSYNEQFF.